These 18 T cell receptor beta chains came from one sample sequenced in a study of T cell repertoires in cytomegalovirus infection. Antigens of these TCRs are unknown. Using its own MiXCR run on the reads, TCRdb lists one record per CDR3 protein. Of approximately 990,000 distinct CDR3 sequences listed, about a third are singletons. The specimen was cultured CD8+ T cells from PBMCs, collected from culture after CMV antigen stimulation. These receptors came from a human donor in good health (CMV status not recorded). Some clones in this sample may be carry-over from other donors' samples.

This clonotype came up many times. V is TRBV10-3 and J is TRBJ1-1; no clear D. CDR3 length equals 15 residues. The V gene's germline CDR1 is ENHRY and CDR2 SYGVKD. Trimming left V 0 bases short and J 0 bases short, with 8 bases between. CDR3 residues: CAISESPGMNTEAFF. The CDR3 nucleotides are TGTGCCATCAGTGAGTCGCCAGGAATGAACACTGAAGCTTTCTTT.

The genes are TRBV6-5 and TRBJ2-3; TRBD2 is a possible D gene (6 bases). V lost 7 bases and J lost 8, with 19 bases in between. The germline V gene has CDR1 MNHEY and CDR2 SVGAGI. The CDR3 consists of 14 residues. The CDR3 spells CASTGDSLGGTQYF. The CDR3 region has the DNA TGTGCCAGCACCGGGGACTCTCTGGGAGGTACGCAGTATTTT.

This clonotype was seen a few times. The chain employs TRBV5-6 and TRBJ2-3; tentative D call: TRBD1 (6 bases). Trimming shortened V by 1 base and J by 1 base, and 10 bases separated the two germline ends. Germline CDR1 is SGHDT and CDR2 is YYEEEE. The CDR3 extends over 15 amino acids. This chain's CDR3 is CASSLRGYGTDTQYF. CDR3 bases: TGTGCCAGCAGCTTGAGGGGGTACGGCACAGATACGCAGTATTTT. The variable domain in full, with the rest retrieved from reference TRBV5-6 and TRBJ2-3, is DAGVTQSPTHLIKTRGQQVTLRCSPKSGHDTVSWYQQALGQGPQFIFQYYEEEERQRGNFPDRFSGHQFPNYSSELNVNALLLGDSALYLCASSLRGYGTDTQYFGPGTRLTVL.

A few counts support this clonotype. The chain uses TRBV27 and TRBJ1-2, with no clear D. Germline loops: CDR1 MNHEY, CDR2 SMNVEV (reference sequence). The CDR3 is made up of 14 amino acids. The V end lost 4 bases, the J end lost 6 bases, and 15 bases lay between the germline ends. CDR3 nucleotide sequence: TGTGCCAGCAGTTGGTACGGACGAGACGATGGCTACACCTTC. Amino acids: CASSWYGRDDGYTF.

V usage is TRBV4-1 and J usage is TRBJ1-5; maybe TRBD1 (5 bases). Germline V CDR1 and CDR2: MGHRA, YSYEKL. The germline V and J ends were trimmed by 4 bases and 6 bases, with 16 bases remaining between them. The CDR3 runs 15 residues. CDR3 in DNA: TGCGCCAGCAGCCCCCTGGACCCGAGGGGTCAGCCCCAGCATTTT. This encodes CASSPLDPRGQPQHF.

The chain joins TRBV5-6 to TRBJ1-3; the D is unclear. The germline V gene encodes CDR1 SGHDT and CDR2 YYEEEE. CDR3 length: 15 amino acids. V lost 3 bases, J lost 5 bases, and 15 bases lay in between. The CDR3, as DNA: TGTGCCAGCAGCTCCAATCCCGAAGCACGAAACACCATATATTTT. This codes for CASSSNPEARNTIYF. The full variable domain, completed using reference TRBV5-6 and TRBJ1-3, is DAGVTQSPTHLIKTRGQQVTLRCSPKSGHDTVSWYQQALGQGPQFIFQYYEEEERQRGNFPDRFSGHQFPNYSSELNVNALLLGDSALYLCASSSNPEARNTIYFGEGSWLTVV.

As regards this clonotype: A read error may produce the germline difference seen at one junction end. This sequence joins TRBV6-6 and TRBJ2-2, with TRBD2 identical over 7 bases. The length of the CDR3 is 16 residues. The V gene's germline CDR1 is MNHNY and CDR2 SVGAGI (reference sequence). The CDR3 loop reads CANSRGEGPNTGELFF. CDR3 nucleotides: TGTGCCAACAGTCGGGGGGAGGGACCGAACACCGGGGAGCTGTTTTTT.

V gene TRBV12-5 combines with J gene TRBJ1-1; a possible D gene is TRBD1 (6 bases). Between the trimmed V and J ends, which lost 2 bases and 1 base, there was a span of 8 bases. The CDR3 runs 14 residues. The germline V gene encodes CDR1 LGHNT and CDR2 FRNRAP. This CDR3 reads CASGLTRGNTEAFF. As DNA, the CDR3 is TGTGCTAGTGGTTTGACCAGGGGGAACACTGAAGCTTTCTTT.

V usage is TRBV7-2 and J usage is TRBJ1-1; a possible D gene is TRBD1 (6 bases). CDR3 size: 12 residues. V was shortened by 4 bases and J by 6 bases, with 9 bases between the two germline ends. In germline, CDR1 is SGHTA, CDR2 FQGNSA. The CDR3 spells CASSWGASEAFF. CDR3 sequence (DNA): TGTGCCAGCAGCTGGGGGGCCTCTGAAGCTTTCTTT.

The chain couples TRBV27 to TRBJ1-3; D unresolved. The CDR3 has 14 amino acids. Between the trimmed V and J ends, which lost 7 bases and 5 bases, there was a span of 15 bases. Looked up from germline, CDR1 is MNHEY and CDR2 is SMNVEV (reference sequence). The DNA of the CDR3 is TGTGCCAGCAAACCTCACGGAGGGCGAAACACCATATATTTT. Translating it yields CASKPHGGRNTIYF.

This clonotype has a handful of counts. V usage is TRBV11-1 and J usage is TRBJ2-7; D perhaps matches TRBD1 (5 bases). Germline lookup yields CDR1 SGHAT and CDR2 FQDESV (reference sequence). CDR3 length: 14 residues. V was cut by 3 bases and J by 2 bases, with 11 bases left in between. The CDR3 reads CASSFHAGTYEQYF. The CDR3 nucleotides are TGTGCCAGCAGCTTTCACGCAGGGACCTACGAGCAGTACTTC.

The CDR3 spells CAIGRWTGGFEQYF. The DNA of the CDR3 is TGTGCCATCGGACGCTGGACAGGGGGCTTTGAGCAGTACTTC. The chain joins TRBV10-3 to TRBJ2-7; 11 nucleotides line up with TRBD1. Germline loops: CDR1 ENHRY, CDR2 SYGVKD. Losses at the gene ends were 8 bases for V and 7 bases for J; bases not matched to a gene: 10. The CDR3 extends over 14 amino acids.

This clonotype was seen a few times. The chain joins TRBV25-1 to TRBJ2-5; the D gene could be TRBD1 or TRBD2 (5 bases each). Germline V gene data show CDR1 as MGHDK and CDR2 as SYGVNS. V was cut by 7 bases and J by 2 bases, with 11 bases left in between. This CDR3 is built from 13 residues. CDR3 coding DNA: TGTGCCAGCACGGGACGAGGACAAGAGACCCAGTACTTC. Protein product: CASTGRGQETQYF.

In regard to this clonotype: An end of the junction does not agree with germline; a read error may underlie this. V and J are TRBV4-1 and TRBJ2-1, with D perhaps TRBD1 or TRBD2 (5 bases each). This CDR3 has 16 amino acids. Germline V CDR1 and CDR2: MGHRA, YSYEKL. CDR3 residues: CASSQDWGSLYNEQFF. The CDR3 region has the DNA TGTGCCAGCAGCCAAGACTGGGGGTCCCTCTACAATGAGCAGTTCTTC.

Concerning this clonotype itself: Mismatch with germline at one junction end may stem from a read error. The chain joins TRBV16 to TRBJ2-5, with D perhaps TRBD1 (5 bases). The CDR3 is made up of 18 amino acids. Germline assignment: CDR1 KGHSY and CDR2 FQNENV. The CDR3 nucleotides are TGTGCCAGCGGCCAATCAGTGGGGCTTCGAAGTTTTCAAGAGACCCAGTACTTC. It yields the protein CASGQSVGLRSFQETQYF.

This clonotype was seen a single time. A read error is possible here, since a much larger clone lies one base away. J is TRBJ1-4 and V is TRBV5-1; D gene unclear. Germline V lookup: CDR1 SGHRS, CDR2 YFSETQ. The CDR3 is made up of 13 amino acids. The chain's CDR3 is CANSLSTNEKLFF. The CDR3 nucleotides read TGCGCCAACAGCCTCTCAACTAATGAAAAACTGTTTTTT.

The V call is TRBV7-9, the J call TRBJ1-2; TRBD1 might be the D (6 bases). V shed 3 bases and J shed 6 bases, with 17 bases lying between them. CDR1 and CDR2 from the germline V gene are SEHNR and FQNEAQ (reference sequence). This CDR3 comprises 15 residues. The CDR3 sequence is CASSLRDETGNGYTF. CDR3 nucleotides: TGTGCCAGCAGCTTGAGGGATGAAACAGGGAATGGCTACACCTTC. Full variable domain (missing parts from reference TRBV7-9 and TRBJ1-2): DTGVSQNPRHKITKRGQNVTFRCDPISEHNRLYWYRQTLGQGPEFLTYFQNEAQLEKSRLLSDRFSAERPKGSFSTLEIQRTEQGDSAMYLCASSLRDETGNGYTFGSGTRLTVV.

V usage is TRBV5-4 and J usage is TRBJ1-5; D unresolved. Between the trimmed V and J ends, which lost 7 bases and 0 bases, there was a span of 14 bases. The CDR3 covers 15 residues. The germline V gene has CDR1 SGHNT and CDR2 YYREEE (reference sequence). The CDR3 bases are TGTGCCAGCCATTCCGACGGGAATAGCAATCAGCCCCAGCATTTT. Translated, it gives CASHSDGNSNQPQHF. The whole variable domain, remainder taken from reference TRBV5-4 and TRBJ1-5, is ETGVTQSPTHLIKTRGQQVTLRCSSQSGHNTVSWYQQALGQGPQFIFQYYREEENGRGNFPPRFSGLQFPNYSSELNVNALELDDSALYLCASHSDGNSNQPQHFGDGTRLSIL.